These T cell receptor beta chains were read from a single sample in a study of beta chain features in type 1 diabetes. Repertoires were generated with immunoSEQ multiplex PCR, while TCRdb's copy carries only in-frame clones and drops some. The data hold 500,000 to 700,000 clones, with around a sixth observed a single time. The sequenced sample was naive CD4+ T cells from blood. The origin of the receptors is a man aged 18-30 years in good health. CDR3s include the opening cysteine and the closing phenylalanine or tryptophan. Each record gives: clone size, D gene, J gene, V gene, CDR3 protein, CDR3 DNA. D genes are given only for firm matches. The size entry is marked missing in some rows and otherwise reads once, few, many or a size class.

few - TRBJ2-7 TRBV5-1 CASSLDRPYEQYF TGCGCCAGCAGCTTGGACAGACCCTACGAGCAGTACTTC
- - TRBJ1-2 TRBV30 CAWSGDLYGYTF TGTGCCTGGAGTGGGGACCTCTATGGCTACACCTTC
few - TRBJ2-1 TRBV19 CASSQYNEQFF TGTGCCAGTAGTCAATACAATGAGCAGTTCTTC
- TRBD1 TRBJ1-2 TRBV7-2 CASSSQTGVIGYTF TGTGCCAGCAGCTCTCAGACAGGGGTGATCGGCTACACCTTC
few TRBD2 TRBJ2-3 TRBV4-3 CASSQDPGLAGGPQYF TGCGCCAGCAGCCAAGATCCGGGACTAGCGGGAGGGCCGCAGTATTTT
- - TRBJ2-5 TRBV9 CASSARDYQETQYF TGTGCCAGCAGCGCCCGGGACTACCAAGAGACCCAGTACTTC
- TRBD1 TRBJ2-1 TRBV2 CASSRQGYNEQFF TGTGCCAGCAGTCGACAGGGTTACAATGAGCAGTTCTTC
- - TRBJ1-1 TRBV6-1 CASDLSGRRTEAFF TGTGCCAGCGACCTAAGCGGGCGGCGGACTGAAGCTTTCTTT
- TRBD2 TRBJ2-3 TRBV11-2 CASSLGGGAIHTQYF TGTGCCAGCAGCTTAGGCGGGGGGGCCATCCATACGCAGTATTTT
- TRBD2 TRBJ2-1 TRBV5-1 CASSLTTSGGYNEQFF TGCGCCAGCAGCTTGACCACTAGCGGGGGATACAATGAGCAGTTCTTC
- - TRBJ2-2 TRBV27 CASSTGTNTGELFF TGTGCCAGCAGTACCGGGACAAACACCGGGGAGCTGTTTTTT
- - TRBJ2-5 TRBV28 CASRNPPSRIGETQYF TGTGCCAGCAGAAACCCGCCAAGTCGTATAGGGGAGACCCAGTACTTC
- TRBD1 TRBJ1-4 TRBV4-3 CASSQDMGQGSEKLFF TGCGCCAGCAGCCAAGATATGGGACAGGGCTCTGAAAAACTGTTTTTT
- - TRBJ1-5 TRBV29-1 CSVGSSGNQPQHF TGCAGCGTTGGTTCTTCTGGCAATCAGCCCCAGCATTTT
- - TRBJ2-7 TRBV13 CASSVSSYEQYF TGTGCCAGCAGCGTTAGCTCCTACGAGCAGTACTTC
- TRBD2 TRBJ2-5 TRBV5-4 CASSLAGAQETQYF TGTGCCAGCAGCCTAGCGGGAGCCCAGGAGACCCAGTACTTC
few - TRBJ2-4 TRBV7-2 CASSLVASKGIQYF TGTGCCAGCAGCTTAGTAGCATCAAAGGGCATTCAGTACTTC
few TRBD1 TRBJ2-5 TRBV25-1 CASSDDRVQETQYF TGTGCCAGCAGTGACGACAGGGTACAAGAGACCCAGTACTTC
- TRBD1 TRBJ1-2 TRBV11-3 CASSGQGNYGYTF TGTGCCAGCAGCGGACAGGGAAACTATGGCTACACCTTC
few - TRBJ1-1 TRBV7-8 CASSLVRYRLAFF TGTGCCAGCAGCTTAGTCAGGTACAGGTTGGCTTTCTTT
- - TRBJ2-1 TRBV9 CASSPLWGNSYNEQFF TGTGCCAGCTCCCCACTGTGGGGGAACTCCTACAATGAGCAGTTCTTC
few - TRBJ2-7 TRBV4-1 CASSQPGREIGYEQYF TGCGCCAGCAGCCAACCCGGACGGGAGATTGGGTACGAGCAGTACTTC
few TRBD2 TRBJ2-3 TRBV5-1 CASSLREGRVADTQYF TGCGCCAGCAGCTTGAGAGAAGGGAGGGTGGCAGATACGCAGTATTTT
- - TRBJ1-2 TRBV5-4 CASSLPEGRINTF TGTGCCAGCAGCTTACCGGAAGGGAGAATTAACACCTTC
- - TRBJ1-1 TRBV28 CASRARQYTEAFF TGTGCCAGCAGGGCGAGACAGTACACTGAAGCTTTCTTT
few - TRBJ1-2 TRBV11-2 CASSLGSRGYSYGYTF TGTGCCAGCAGCTTAGGGTCAAGGGGGTATAGCTATGGCTACACCTTC
few - TRBJ1-2 TRBV13 CASSLGFPFGDYYGYTF TGTGCCAGCAGCTTAGGGTTCCCGTTCGGCGACTACTATGGCTACACCTTC
- - TRBJ2-7 TRBV11-2 CASSLDLRFYEQYF TGTGCCAGCAGCTTAGATCTCAGGTTCTACGAGCAGTACTTC
- - TRBJ2-3 TRBV19 CASSPSLKGTQYF TGTGCCAGTAGTCCGAGTCTTAAGGGTACGCAGTATTTT
- - TRBJ1-1 TRBV5-4 CASSSETYTEAFF TGTGCCAGCAGCTCTGAGACGTACACTGAAGCTTTCTTT
few - TRBJ2-3 TRBV4-3 CASSQRPLDTDTQYF TGCGCCAGCAGCCAACGACCTTTGGACACAGATACGCAGTATTTT
- TRBD1 TRBJ2-1 TRBV7-3 CASSTSATGNNEQFF TGTGCCAGCAGCACCTCGGCGACAGGGAACAATGAGCAGTTCTTC